This is a list of T cell receptor beta chains from one sample in a study of cytomegalovirus exposure and HLA in healthy donors. Some clones are missing from TCRdb's copy, which holds only in-frame ones; the method was immunoSEQ multiplex PCR. The sample includes fewer than 150,000 clones, 65% to 75% seen only once; the top ten take roughly 4.2%. Specimen: PBMCs. These receptors were taken from a woman aged 35 to 49 in good health and CMV-seropositive. Both conserved end residues are part of each CDR3. D genes are given only for firm matches. The size field is filled for only some rows; it gives once, few, many or a size class.

D	size	J	V	DNA	CDR3
-	-	TRBJ2-1	TRBV5-1	TGCGCCAGCAGCACCGGGCCCCCAGGAGGTGAGCAGTTCTTC	CASSTGPPGGEQFF
-	-	TRBJ2-1	TRBV5-4	TGTGCCAGCAGCGCATACCGGGACTCCTTTAATACGGGGAAGCAGTTCTTC	CASSAYRDSFNTGKQFF
TRBD2	-	TRBJ2-3	TRBV6-5	TGTGCCAGCAGTTACATGCGGGAGGGCCAGGATACGCAGTATTTT	CASSYMREGQDTQYF
-	-	TRBJ1-1	TRBV9	TGTGCCAGCAGCGCCCGGGGGACTGAAGCTTTCTTT	CASSARGTEAFF
TRBD1	few	TRBJ2-1	TRBV2	TGTGCCAGCAGTGAAATGGGACAGGGCAATGAGCAGTTCTTC	CASSEMGQGNEQFF
-	-	TRBJ1-3	TRBV11-3	TGTGCCAGCAGCTTAGTAGGGAGTACCGGAAACACCATATATTTT	CASSLVGSTGNTIYF
-	once	TRBJ1-2	TRBV10-3	TGTGCCATCAGTGAGGTAACGACTTATGGCTACACCTTC	CAISEVTTYGYTF
-	-	TRBJ2-1	TRBV5-8	TGTGCCAGCAGCTTGGGATATAGCTCCTACAATGAGCAGTTCTTC	CASSLGYSSYNEQFF
TRBD2	-	TRBJ2-1	TRBV6-5	TGTGCCAGCAAAGCGGGAGGCCACAATGAGCAGTTCTTC	CASKAGGHNEQFF
-	once	TRBJ1-1	TRBV5-1	TGCGCCAGCAGCTTGGATCGTCCAGGGAACACTGAAGCTTTCTTT	CASSLDRPGNTEAFF
-	-	TRBJ2-2	TRBV7-7	TGTGCTAGCAGTCCTAGTATCACCGGGGAGCTGTTTTTT	CASSPSITGELFF
-	few	TRBJ1-1	TRBV4-3	TGCGCCAGCAGCCAAGGAAGAGACAGGAGAGCTTTCTTT	CASSQGRDRRAFF
TRBD1	-	TRBJ2-1	TRBV7-9	TGTGCCAGCAGAACCGGGACAGGGGGTAATGAGCAGTTCTTC	CASRTGTGGNEQFF
-	few	TRBJ1-5	TRBV9	TGTGCCAGCAGCGTAGGAGAAAATCAGCCCCAGCATTTT	CASSVGENQPQHF
TRBD2	few	TRBJ2-1	TRBV11-3	TGTGCCAGCAGCCCTAGGACTAGCGGCTACAATGAGCAGTTCTTC	CASSPRTSGYNEQFF